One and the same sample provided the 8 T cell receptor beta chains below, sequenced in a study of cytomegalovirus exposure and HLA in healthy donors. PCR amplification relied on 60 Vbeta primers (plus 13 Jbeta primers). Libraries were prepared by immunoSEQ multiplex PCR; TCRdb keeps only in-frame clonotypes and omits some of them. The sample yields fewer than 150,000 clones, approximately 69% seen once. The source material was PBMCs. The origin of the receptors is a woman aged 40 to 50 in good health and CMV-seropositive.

The CDR3 sequence is CASSITDFWGDTQYF. Here the CDR3 DNA reads TGTGCCAGCAGTATCACGGACTTTTGGGGAGATACGCAGTATTTT. V usage is TRBV27 and J usage is TRBJ2-3, with D possibly TRBD2 on 5 matching bases. V lost 5 bases and J 5 bases, leaving 17 bases between the germline ends. The CDR3 contains 15 residues. Germline V gene sequence: CDR1 MNHEY, CDR2 SMNVEV (reference sequence).

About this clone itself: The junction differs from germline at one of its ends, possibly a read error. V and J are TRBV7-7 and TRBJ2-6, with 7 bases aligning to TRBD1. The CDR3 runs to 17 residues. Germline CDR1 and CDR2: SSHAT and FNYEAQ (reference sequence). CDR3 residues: CASSSDSRGSGANVLTF. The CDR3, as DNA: TGTGCTAGCAGCTCCGACAGCAGGGGGTCTGGGGCCAACGTCCTGACTTTC.

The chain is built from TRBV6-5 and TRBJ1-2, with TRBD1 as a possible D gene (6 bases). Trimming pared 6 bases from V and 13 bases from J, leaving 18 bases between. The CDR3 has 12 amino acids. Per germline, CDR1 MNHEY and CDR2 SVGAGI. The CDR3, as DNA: TGTGCCAGCAGATCTAACAGGGCTTCCGTCACCTTC. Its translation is CASRSNRASVTF.

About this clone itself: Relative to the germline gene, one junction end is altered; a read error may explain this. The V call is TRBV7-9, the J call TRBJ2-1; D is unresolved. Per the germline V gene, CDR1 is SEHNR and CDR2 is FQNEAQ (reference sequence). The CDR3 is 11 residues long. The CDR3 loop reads CSSSESDEQFF. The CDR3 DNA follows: TGTTCCAGCAGTGAAAGCGATGAGCAGTTCTTC.

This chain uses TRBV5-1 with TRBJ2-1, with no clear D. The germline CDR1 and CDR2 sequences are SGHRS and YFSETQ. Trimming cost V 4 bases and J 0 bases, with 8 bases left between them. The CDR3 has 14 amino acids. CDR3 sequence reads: CASSTRSSYNEQFF. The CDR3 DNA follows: TGCGCCAGCAGCACACGAAGCTCCTACAATGAGCAGTTCTTC.

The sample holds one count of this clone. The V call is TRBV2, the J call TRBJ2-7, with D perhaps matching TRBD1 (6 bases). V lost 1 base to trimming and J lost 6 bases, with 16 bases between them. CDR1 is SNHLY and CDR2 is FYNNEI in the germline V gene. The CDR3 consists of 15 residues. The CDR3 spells CASSEVRGTRGEQYF. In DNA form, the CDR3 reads TGTGCCAGCAGTGAAGTTAGGGGGACACGGGGCGAGCAGTACTTC.

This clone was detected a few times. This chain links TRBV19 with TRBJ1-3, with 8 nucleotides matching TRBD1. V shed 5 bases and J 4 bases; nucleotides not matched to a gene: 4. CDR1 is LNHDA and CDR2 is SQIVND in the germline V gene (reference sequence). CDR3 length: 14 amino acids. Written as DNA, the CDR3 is TGTGCCAGTAGTGCAGGGGGCACCGGAAACACCATATATTTT. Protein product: CASSAGGTGNTIYF.

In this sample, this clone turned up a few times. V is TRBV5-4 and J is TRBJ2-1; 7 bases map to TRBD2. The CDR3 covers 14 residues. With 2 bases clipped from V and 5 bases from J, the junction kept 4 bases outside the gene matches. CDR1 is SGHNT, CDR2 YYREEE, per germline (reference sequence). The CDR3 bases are TGTGCCAGCAGCTTAGGCCTAGCGGACAATGAGCAGTTCTTC. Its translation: CASSLGLADNEQFF. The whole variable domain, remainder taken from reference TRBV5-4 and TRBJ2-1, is ETGVTQSPTHLIKTRGQQVTLRCSSQSGHNTVSWYQQALGQGPQFIFQYYREEENGRGNFPPRFSGLQFPNYSSELNVNALELDDSALYLCASSLGLADNEQFFGPGTRLTVL.